This T cell receptor (beta chain) was recovered during a study of blood T cell repertoires in COVID-19 (dated by TCRdb to the early 2020s). Study-level background: Samples from collaborators originated in the United States, Italy and Spain and spanned both the acute and convalescent phases of COVID-19. The prospective study material was composed of cDNA or gDNA derived from T cells, B-cell-depleted T cells, or PBMCs. Deeply sampled blood TCRbeta repertoires from subjects exposed to, actively infected with, or recovered from COVID-19 were included in the dataset. A freely available public database, intended as a resource for researchers studying the immune response to SARS-CoV-2, is where the repertoires were released. The samples were drawn from the first 160 participants of the ongoing ImmuneRACE study and from over a thousand subjects provided by 6 global collaborators. The sample metadata nearly always contained a de-identified subject ID, COVID-19 status, age in years and sex. Where available, HLA class I and class II types were obtained from metadata supplied by the sample provider rather than from assay-based typing.

The immunoSEQ Assay, a bias-controlled multiplex PCR, was used to amplify TCRbeta CDR3 regions from genomic DNA. The published analysis was carried out like this. The number of nucleated cells in each sample was estimated by amplification of reference gene primers within the assay. To quantify the absolute abundance of each unique TCRbeta CDR3 rearrangement, sequence reads were collapsed and filtered. For each sample, productive Simpson clonality was calculated by taking the square root of Simpson's diversity index across productive rearrangements. As stored in TCRdb, this immuneACCESS dataset retains in-frame rearrangements with V and J assigned. A fraction of the clones does not appear; measured against another copy, unresolved V genes explain less than half of the discrepancy, and the remainder lacks a known reason. That table supplies the V and J calls and clone size; D and trimming were determined from the DNA. Present in this sample are about 260,000 clones, roughly 84% of which were seen just once. Around 4% of the sample goes to the ten largest clones.

Collaborating institutions collected whole blood in K2EDTA tubes following their own protocols. For TCRbeta analysis, collaborator samples were shipped as frozen whole blood, as isolated PBMCs, or as DNA extracted from either sample type. Study-wide conclusions, independent of this receptor: How much clinical and demographic metadata was included differed by source and by participant, and the metadata was provided uncurated.

About this clone: Its antigen is not yet known. Base qualities were left out, and no much larger clone turns up one base away.

This receptor was identified in a man in his sixties with acute or convalescent COVID-19. The sequencing sample was made of peripheral blood.

The CDR3 reads as follows: CASSYQGANTEAFF. The DNA is as follows: TGTGCCAGCAGTTACCAGGGGGCGAACACTGAAGCTTTCTTT. The chain links TRBV6-5 with TRBJ1-1, with TRBD1 matching 8 junction bases. V trim: 2 bases; J trim: 1 base; unmatched bases: 0. Reading from cysteine to phenylalanine, the CDR3 counts 14 amino acids. The read is trimmed to its CDR3 DNA, 42 bases read in frame from base 1. From a lookup of the germline V gene, CDR1 and CDR2 are MNHEY and SVGAGI.